The table lists the clone carrying this T cell receptor beta chain with many counts. Antigen unknown. Via MiXCR, TCRdb re-called the RT-PCR reads, giving one row per CDR3 protein. In the table there are more than 450,000 distinct CDR3 sequences, under 9% of which are singletons. This entry belongs to a study of response to subunit inactivated influenza vaccine. Study-level points and caveats: The authors suggested that every seasonal influenza vaccination recruits few new T cells.

Trimming cost V 0 bases and J 6 bases, with 14 bases left between them. The CDR3 loop spans 15 amino acids. Germline-derived CDR1 and CDR2 are LGHNA and YSLEER. This receptor was identified in a man aged 50 to 75 who received an inactivated influenza vaccine. The sequenced sample was PBMCs from blood, obtained around 2 years after vaccination. This sequence joins TRBV4-3 and TRBJ1-1, with no clear D. The CDR3: CASSQELSNTAEAFF. The CDR3 nucleotides read TGCGCCAGCAGCCAAGAACTGAGCAATACCGCTGAAGCTTTCTTT.